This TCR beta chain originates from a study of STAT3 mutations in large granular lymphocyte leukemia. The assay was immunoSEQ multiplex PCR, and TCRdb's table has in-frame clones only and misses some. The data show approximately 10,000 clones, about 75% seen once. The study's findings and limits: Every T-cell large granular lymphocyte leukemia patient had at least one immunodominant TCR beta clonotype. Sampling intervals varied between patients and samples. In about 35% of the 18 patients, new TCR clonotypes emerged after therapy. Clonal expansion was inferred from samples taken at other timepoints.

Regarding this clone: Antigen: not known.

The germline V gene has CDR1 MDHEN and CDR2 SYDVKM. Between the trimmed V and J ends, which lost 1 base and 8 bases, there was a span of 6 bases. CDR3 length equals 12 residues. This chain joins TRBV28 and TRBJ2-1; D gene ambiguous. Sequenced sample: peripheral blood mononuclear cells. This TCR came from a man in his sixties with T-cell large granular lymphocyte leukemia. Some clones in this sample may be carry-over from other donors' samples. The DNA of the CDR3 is TGTGCCAGCAGTTTATTGGCATATGAGCAGTTCTTC. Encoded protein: CASSLLAYEQFF.